This entry concerns a single T cell receptor beta chain. Its antigen remains unknown. Compared with germline, one end of the junction differs, possibly owing to a read error. These data belong to a study of T cells in Graves' hyperthyroidism and ophthalmopathy. Notes on the study in general: By a 13 V-J model, ophthalmopathy was set apart from stable hyperthyroidism. Most thyroid clonotypes that were expanded above 0.001 also turned up in blood.

The CDR3 spans 13 residues. Germline lookup yields CDR1 WNHNN and CDR2 SYGVQD (reference sequence). The CDR3 regions of TCR beta were amplified from RNA transcripts. HTBI primers drove first-round RT-PCR of the TCR CDR3. TCRdb independently ran MiXCR on the multiplex PCR reads; one entry per CDR3 protein. The repertoire holds some 550,000 distinct CDR3 sequences, with approximately 15% as singletons. Disease lasting under 3 months, a NOSPECS grade of at least 4, and a Clinical Activity Score of at least 3 were features of the ophthalmopathy patients. Patients showing uncontrolled infection, other autoimmune disease, pregnancy or lactation were ineligible.

The chain joins TRBV10-1 to TRBJ1-1, with D unclear. The sample taken for sequencing was blood. This TCR derives from a woman aged 40 to 50 with Graves' ophthalmopathy. The CDR3 region is CASRVHLNAEAFF. The CDR3 bases are TGCGCCAGCAGAGTCCATCTGAACGCTGAAGCTTTCTTT.